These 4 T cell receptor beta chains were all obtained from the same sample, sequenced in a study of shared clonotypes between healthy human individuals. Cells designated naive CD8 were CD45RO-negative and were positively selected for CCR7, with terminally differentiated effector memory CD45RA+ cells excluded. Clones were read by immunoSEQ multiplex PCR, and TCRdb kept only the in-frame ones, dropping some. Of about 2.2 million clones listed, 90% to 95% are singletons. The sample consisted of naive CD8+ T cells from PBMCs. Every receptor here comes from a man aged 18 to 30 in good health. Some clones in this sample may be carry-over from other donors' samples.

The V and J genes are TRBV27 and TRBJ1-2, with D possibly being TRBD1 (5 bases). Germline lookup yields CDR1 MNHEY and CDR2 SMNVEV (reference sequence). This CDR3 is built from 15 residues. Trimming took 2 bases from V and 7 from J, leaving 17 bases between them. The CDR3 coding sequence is TGTGCCAGCAGTTTAGACGTGGGGACTGGGATTGGCTACACCTTC. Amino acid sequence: CASSLDVGTGIGYTF.

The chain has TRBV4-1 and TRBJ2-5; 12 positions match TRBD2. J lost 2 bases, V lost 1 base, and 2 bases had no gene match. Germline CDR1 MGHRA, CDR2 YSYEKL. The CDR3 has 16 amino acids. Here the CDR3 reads CASSQGLAGGQETQYF. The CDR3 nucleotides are TGCGCCAGCAGCCAAGGCCTAGCGGGAGGGCAAGAGACCCAGTACTTC.

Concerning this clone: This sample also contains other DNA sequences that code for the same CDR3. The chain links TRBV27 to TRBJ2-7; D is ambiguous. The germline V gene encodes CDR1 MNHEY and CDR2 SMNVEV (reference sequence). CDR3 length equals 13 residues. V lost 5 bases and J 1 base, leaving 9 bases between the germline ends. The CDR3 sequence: CASSPGGSYEQYF. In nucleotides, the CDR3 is TGTGCCAGCAGTCCGGGCGGATCCTACGAGCAGTACTTC.

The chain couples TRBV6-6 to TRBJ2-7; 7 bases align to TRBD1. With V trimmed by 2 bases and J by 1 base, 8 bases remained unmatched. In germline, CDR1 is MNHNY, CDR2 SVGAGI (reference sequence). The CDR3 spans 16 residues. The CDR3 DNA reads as TGTGCCAGCAGTTACCAGGACCGGGACAGATCCTACGAGCAGTACTTC. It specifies CASSYQDRDRSYEQYF.